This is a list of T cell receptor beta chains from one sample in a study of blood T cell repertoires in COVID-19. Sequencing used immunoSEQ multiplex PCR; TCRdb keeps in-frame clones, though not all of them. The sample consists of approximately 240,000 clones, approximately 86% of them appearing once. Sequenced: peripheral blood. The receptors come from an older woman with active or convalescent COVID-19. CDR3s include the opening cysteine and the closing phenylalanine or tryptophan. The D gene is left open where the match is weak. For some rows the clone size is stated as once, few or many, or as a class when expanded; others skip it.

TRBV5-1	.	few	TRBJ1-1	CASRGETEAFF	TGCGCCAGCAGGGGAGAGACTGAAGCTTTCTTT
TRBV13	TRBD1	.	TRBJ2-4	CASSLGDRGLGGDIQYF	TGTGCCAGCAGCTTAGGGGACAGGGGCCTAGGGGGAGACATTCAGTACTTC
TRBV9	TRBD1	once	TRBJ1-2	CASSGTGEKNYGYTF	TGTGCCAGCAGCGGGACAGGGGAGAAAAACTATGGCTACACCTTC
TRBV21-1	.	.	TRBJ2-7	CASSSPDRYYSYEQYF	TGTGCCAGCAGCAGCCCGGACAGATACTACTCCTACGAGCAGTACTTC
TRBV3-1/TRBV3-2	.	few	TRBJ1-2	CASRFHQGGNYGYTF	TGTGCCAGCAGATTCCACCAGGGTGGGAACTATGGCTACACCTTC
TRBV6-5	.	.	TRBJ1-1	CASGPRGGREAFF	TGTGCCAGCGGGCCCAGGGGCGGGCGTGAAGCTTTCTTT
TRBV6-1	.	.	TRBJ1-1	CASSEGQAGRAFF	TGTGCCAGCAGTGAAGGGCAAGCAGGGCGGGCTTTCTTT
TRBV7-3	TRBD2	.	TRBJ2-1	CASSAPGLADEQFF	TGTGCCAGCAGCGCCCCGGGACTAGCTGATGAGCAGTTCTTC
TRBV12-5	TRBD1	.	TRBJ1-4	CASGPGQPTNNEKLFF	TGTGCTAGTGGCCCGGGACAGCCCACGAATAATGAAAAACTGTTTTTT
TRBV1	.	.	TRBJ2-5	CTSSQTSTSVQETQYF	TGCACCAGCAGCCAGACCTCAACTAGCGTTCAAGAGACCCAGTACTTC
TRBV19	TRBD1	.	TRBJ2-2	CASSIGQGAAGELFF	TGTGCCAGTAGTATAGGGCAGGGGGCAGCCGGGGAGCTGTTTTTT
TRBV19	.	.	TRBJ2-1	CASSIGGTEGEQFF	TGTGCCAGTAGTATAGGTGGGACGGAGGGTGAGCAGTTCTTC
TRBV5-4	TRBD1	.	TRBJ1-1	CASSSRTGSNTEAFF	TGTGCCAGCAGCTCGAGGACAGGATCGAACACTGAAGCTTTCTTT
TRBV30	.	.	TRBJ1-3	CAWRGEGGNTIYF	TGTGCCTGGCGTGGGGAGGGTGGAAACACCATATATTTT
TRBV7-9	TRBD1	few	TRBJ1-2	CASSHRTGSSSYGYTF	TGTGCCAGCAGCCACCGGACAGGGTCTAGTTCTTATGGCTACACCTTC
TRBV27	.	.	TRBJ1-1	CASSPTAGRRTEAFF	TGTGCCAGCAGCCCGACGGCGGGGCGGCGCACTGAAGCTTTCTTT
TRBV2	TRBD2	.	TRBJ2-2	CASIGSGRGEHTGELFF	TGTGCCAGCATTGGTAGCGGGAGGGGGGAACACACCGGGGAGCTGTTTTTT
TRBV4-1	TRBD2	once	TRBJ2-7	CASSQEGSGTSGRVQYF	TGCGCCAGCAGCCAAGAGGGGTCCGGGACTAGCGGCCGGGTGCAGTACTTC
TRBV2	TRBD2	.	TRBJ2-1	CASRGAGGPYNEQFF	TGTGCCAGCAGGGGAGCGGGGGGGCCTTACAATGAGCAGTTCTTC
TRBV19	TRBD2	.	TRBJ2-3	CASSPRTSGSDTQYF	TGTGCCAGTAGTCCCCGGACTAGCGGGAGCGATACGCAGTATTTT
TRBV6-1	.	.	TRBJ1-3	CASSEEGLMGNTIYF	TGTGCCAGCAGTGAGGAGGGTTTAATGGGAAACACCATATATTTT
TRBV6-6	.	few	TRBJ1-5	CASGGGFNQPQHF	TGTGCCAGCGGGGGGGGTTTCAATCAGCCCCAGCATTTT
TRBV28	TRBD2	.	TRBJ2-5	CASTSGRVQETQYF	TGTGCCAGCACCTCGGGGAGGGTGCAAGAGACCCAGTACTTC
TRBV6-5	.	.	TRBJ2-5	CATSHPERTQYF	TGTGCCACCAGTCACCCCGAGCGGACCCAGTACTTC
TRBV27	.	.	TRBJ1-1	CASSRGSLNTEAFF	TGTGCCAGCAGTCGGGGAAGCTTGAACACTGAAGCTTTCTTT
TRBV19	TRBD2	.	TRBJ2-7	CASSIRLAGDSYEQYF	TGTGCCAGTAGTATCCGACTAGCGGGCGACTCCTACGAGCAGTACTTC
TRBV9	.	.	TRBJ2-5	CASITQGWEETQYF	TGTGCCAGCATAACACAGGGTTGGGAAGAGACCCAGTACTTC
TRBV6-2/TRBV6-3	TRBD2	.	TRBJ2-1	CASSQEAGGPGNEQFF	TGTGCCAGCAGTCAGGAAGCGGGGGGGCCAGGTAATGAGCAGTTCTTC
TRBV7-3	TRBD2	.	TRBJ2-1	CASSGAGGGQFF	TGTGCCAGCAGCGGAGCGGGAGGGGGGCAGTTCTTC
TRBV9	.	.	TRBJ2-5	CASSVESRGETQYF	TGTGCCAGCAGCGTAGAAAGTCGGGGGGAGACCCAGTACTTC
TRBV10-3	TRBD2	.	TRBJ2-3	CAISEGRLAGTDTQYF	TGTGCCATCAGTGAGGGTCGGCTAGCGGGCACAGATACGCAGTATTTT
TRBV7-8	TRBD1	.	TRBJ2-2	CASSPGQSNTGELFF	TGTGCCAGCAGCCCGGGACAGTCGAACACCGGGGAGCTGTTTTTT
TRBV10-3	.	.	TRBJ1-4	CAISESGRGEDEKLFF	TGTGCCATCAGTGAGTCAGGCAGGGGAGAGGATGAAAAACTGTTTTTT
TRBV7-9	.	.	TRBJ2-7	CASSFRQNSYEQYF	TGTGCCAGCAGCTTCAGGCAGAACTCCTACGAGCAGTACTTC
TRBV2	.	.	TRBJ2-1	CASSTGSSEQFF	TGTGCCAGCAGTACAGGGTCTAGTGAGCAGTTCTTC
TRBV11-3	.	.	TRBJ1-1	CASSSGVGGPAFF	TGTGCCAGCAGCTCCGGGGTCGGCGGCCCGGCTTTCTTT
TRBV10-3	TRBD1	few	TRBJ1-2	CASHDRDELGYTF	TGTGCCAGCCATGACAGGGATGAGTTAGGCTACACCTTC
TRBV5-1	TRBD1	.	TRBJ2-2	CASSGTGGTGELFF	TGCGCCAGCAGCGGGACAGGGGGCACCGGGGAGCTGTTTTTT
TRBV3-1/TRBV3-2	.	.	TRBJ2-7	CASSQVKTESEQYF	TGTGCCAGCAGCCAAGTTAAGACAGAGAGCGAGCAGTACTTC
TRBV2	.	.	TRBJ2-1	CASSDRTNSYNEQFF	TGTGCCAGCAGTGACAGGACTAACTCCTACAATGAGCAGTTCTTC
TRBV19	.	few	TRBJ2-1	CASSMAGGPYNEQFF	TGTGCCAGTAGTATGGCAGGGGGGCCTTACAATGAGCAGTTCTTC
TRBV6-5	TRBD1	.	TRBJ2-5	CASSINRGAETQYF	TGTGCCAGCAGTATAAACAGGGGTGCAGAGACCCAGTACTTC
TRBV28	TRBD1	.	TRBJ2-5	CASSSVRGTEETQYF	TGTGCCAGCAGTTCCGTTAGGGGGACAGAAGAGACCCAGTACTTC
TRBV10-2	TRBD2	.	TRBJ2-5	CASSPSGGKETQYF	TGCGCCAGCAGCCCTAGCGGGGGTAAAGAGACCCAGTACTTC
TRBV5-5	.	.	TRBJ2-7	CASSSGTRFSEQYF	TGTGCCAGCAGCTCCGGGACACGGTTCAGCGAGCAGTACTTC